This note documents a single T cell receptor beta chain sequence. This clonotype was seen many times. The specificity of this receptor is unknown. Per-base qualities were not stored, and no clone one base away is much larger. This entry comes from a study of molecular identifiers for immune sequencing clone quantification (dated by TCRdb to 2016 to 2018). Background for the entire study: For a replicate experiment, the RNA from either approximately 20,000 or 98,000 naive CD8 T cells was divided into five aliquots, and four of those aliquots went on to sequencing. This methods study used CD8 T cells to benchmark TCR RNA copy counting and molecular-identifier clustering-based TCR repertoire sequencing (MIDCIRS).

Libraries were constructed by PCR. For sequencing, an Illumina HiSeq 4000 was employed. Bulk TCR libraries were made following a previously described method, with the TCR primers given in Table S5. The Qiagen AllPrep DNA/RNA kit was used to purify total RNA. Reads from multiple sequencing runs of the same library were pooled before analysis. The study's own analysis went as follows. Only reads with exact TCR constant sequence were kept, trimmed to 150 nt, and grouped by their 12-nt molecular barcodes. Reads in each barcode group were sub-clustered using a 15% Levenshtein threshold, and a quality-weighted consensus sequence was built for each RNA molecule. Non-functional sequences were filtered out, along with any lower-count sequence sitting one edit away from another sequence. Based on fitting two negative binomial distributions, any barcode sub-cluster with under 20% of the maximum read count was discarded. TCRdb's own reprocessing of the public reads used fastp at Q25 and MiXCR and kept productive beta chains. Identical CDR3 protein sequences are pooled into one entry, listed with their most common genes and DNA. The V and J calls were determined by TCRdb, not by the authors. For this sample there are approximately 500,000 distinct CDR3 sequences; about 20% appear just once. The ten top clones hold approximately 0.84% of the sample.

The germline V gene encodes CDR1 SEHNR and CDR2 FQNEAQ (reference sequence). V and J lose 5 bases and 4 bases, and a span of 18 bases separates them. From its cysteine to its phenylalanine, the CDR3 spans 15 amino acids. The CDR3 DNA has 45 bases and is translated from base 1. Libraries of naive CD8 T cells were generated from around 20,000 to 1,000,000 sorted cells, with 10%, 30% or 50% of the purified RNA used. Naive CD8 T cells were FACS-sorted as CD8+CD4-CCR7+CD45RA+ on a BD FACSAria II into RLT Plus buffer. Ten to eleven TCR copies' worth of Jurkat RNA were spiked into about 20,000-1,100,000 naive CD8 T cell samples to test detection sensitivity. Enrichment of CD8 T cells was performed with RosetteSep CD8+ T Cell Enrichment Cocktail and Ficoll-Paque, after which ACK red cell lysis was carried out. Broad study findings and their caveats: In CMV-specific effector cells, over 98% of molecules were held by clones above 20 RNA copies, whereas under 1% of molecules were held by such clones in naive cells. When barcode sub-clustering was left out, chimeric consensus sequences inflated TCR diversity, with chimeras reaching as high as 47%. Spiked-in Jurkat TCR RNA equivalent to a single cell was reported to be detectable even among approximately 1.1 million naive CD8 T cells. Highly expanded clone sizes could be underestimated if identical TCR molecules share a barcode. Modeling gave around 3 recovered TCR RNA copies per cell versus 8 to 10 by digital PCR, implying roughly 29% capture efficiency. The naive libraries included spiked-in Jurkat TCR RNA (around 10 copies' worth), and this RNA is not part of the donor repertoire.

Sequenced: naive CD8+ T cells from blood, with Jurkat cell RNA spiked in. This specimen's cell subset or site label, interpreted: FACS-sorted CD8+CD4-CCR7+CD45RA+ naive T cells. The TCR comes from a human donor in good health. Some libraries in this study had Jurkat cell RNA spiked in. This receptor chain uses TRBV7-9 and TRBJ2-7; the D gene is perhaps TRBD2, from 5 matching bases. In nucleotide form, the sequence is TGTGCCAGCAGCCATCCGCCAGTAGAGGGATACGAGCAGTACTTC. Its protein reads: CASSHPPVEGYEQYF.